Detailed here is one T cell receptor beta chain. This specimen comes from a study of siplizumab effects on memory and regulatory T cells. The protocol was immunoSEQ multiplex PCR, while the TCRdb copy is restricted to in-frame clones and leaves out a portion. There are roughly 92,000 clones in the sample; about 94% occur only once, and 1% to 1.5% lies in the top ten. The CDR3 runs to 14 residues. J lost 4 bases, V lost 6 bases, and 8 bases had no gene match. Germline lookup yields CDR1 SNHLY and CDR2 FYNNEI. This chain joins TRBV2 and TRBJ1-2; 7 nucleotides match TRBD1. This TCR derives from a human donor in good health. Sequenced: non-Treg CD4+ T cells sorted from blood. The CDR3 region is CASRDATGPYGYTF. CDR3 in DNA: TGTGCCAGCAGGGATGCGACAGGGCCCTATGGCTACACCTTC.